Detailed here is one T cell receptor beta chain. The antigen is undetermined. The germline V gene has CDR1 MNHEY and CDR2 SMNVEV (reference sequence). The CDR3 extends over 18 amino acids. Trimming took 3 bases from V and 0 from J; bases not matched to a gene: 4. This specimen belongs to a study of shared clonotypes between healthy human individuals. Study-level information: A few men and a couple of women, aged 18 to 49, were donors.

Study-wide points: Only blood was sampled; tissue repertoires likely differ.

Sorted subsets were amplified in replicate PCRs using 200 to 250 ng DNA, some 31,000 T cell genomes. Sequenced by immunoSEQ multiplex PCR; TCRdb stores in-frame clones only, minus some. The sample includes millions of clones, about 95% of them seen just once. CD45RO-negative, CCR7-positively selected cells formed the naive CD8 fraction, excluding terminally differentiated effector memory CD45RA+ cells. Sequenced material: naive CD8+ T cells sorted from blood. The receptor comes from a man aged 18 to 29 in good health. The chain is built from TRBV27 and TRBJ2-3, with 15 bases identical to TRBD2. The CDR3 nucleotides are TGTGCCAGCAGTTTTCACGGGACTAGCGGGAGGAGCACAGATACGCAGTATTTT. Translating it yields CASSFHGTSGRSTDTQYF.